Listed here are 9 T cell receptor beta chains from one sample, sequenced in a study of memory CD4+ T cells and cytomegalovirus serostatus. Single viable CD3+CD4+CD8-CD45RO+ cells were sorted as the memory CD4+ T cells. Assay used: immunoSEQ multiplex PCR; TCRdb lists only in-frame clones, some missing. Counted here are roughly 67,000 clones, about 70% occurring once; the ten biggest clones make up roughly 4.7%. Sequencing was done on a sample of memory CD4+ T cells from blood. These receptors came from an adult in good health and CMV-seropositive.

The chain links TRBV10-3 to TRBJ2-3; 13 nucleotides align to TRBD2. CDR3 length equals 17 residues. In germline, CDR1 is ENHRY, CDR2 SYGVKD. V shed 4 bases, J shed 3 bases, and the junction held 7 bases outside the gene matches. CDR3 nucleotide sequence: TGTGCCATCAGTGCCCGGACTAGCGGGAGTGGGACAGATACGCAGTATTTT. This gives the protein CAISARTSGSGTDTQYF.

The gene calls are TRBV11-2 and TRBJ2-2; D is ambiguous. CDR3 length equals 16 residues. Per the germline V gene, CDR1 is SGHAT and CDR2 is FQNNGV. Between the trimmed V and J ends, which lost 0 bases and 0 bases, there was a span of 8 bases. The DNA of the CDR3 is TGTGCCAGCAGCTTAGATCCGGTAACGAACACCGGGGAGCTGTTTTTT. This codes for CASSLDPVTNTGELFF.

The V gene is TRBV18, the J gene TRBJ1-4; no clear D. Trimming removed 6 bases from V and 6 bases from J, with 17 bases in between. CDR3 size: 15 residues. CDR1 and CDR2 (germline): KGHSH, LQKENI. The CDR3 region is CASSFTSLGDEKLFF. The CDR3 bases are TGTGCCAGCTCTTTCACCTCCCTTGGAGATGAAAAACTGTTTTTT.

V gene TRBV11-2 combines with J gene TRBJ1-4, with D possibly being TRBD1 (6 bases). V dropped 2 bases and J dropped 8 bases, with 15 bases sitting between them. The CDR3 length is 15 residues. The germline gives CDR1 SGHAT, CDR2 FQNNGV. The CDR3 sequence is CASSLSGGQVEKLFF. Here the CDR3 DNA reads TGTGCCAGCAGCTTATCCGGGGGGCAGGTAGAAAAACTGTTTTTT.

V gene TRBV29-1 combines with J gene TRBJ2-1, with TRBD2 matching 9 bases. V lost 4 bases and J lost 5; bases outside the gene matches: 9. CDR3 length equals 15 residues. Germline CDR1 SQVTM, CDR2 ANQGSEA. The CDR3 here is CSVAREGLAHNEQFF. CDR3 nucleotide sequence: TGCAGCGTTGCGCGGGAGGGCCTTGCCCACAATGAGCAGTTCTTC.

In its sample, this clone was seen a few times. This chain connects TRBV5-1 to TRBJ1-5; D ambiguous. This CDR3 has 15 residues. The V gene lost 2 bases and the J gene lost 6 bases, with 15 bases spanning the gap. Germline CDR1 SGHRS, CDR2 YFSETQ. The CDR3 here is CASSLDGLAAQPQHF. The CDR3 DNA is TGCGCCAGCAGCTTAGATGGGTTGGCCGCTCAGCCCCAGCATTTT.

This chain links TRBV30 with TRBJ2-3; the match to TRBD1 covers 7 bases. The trim removed 1 base at V and 2 bases at J, leaving 3 bases unmatched. CDR3 length: 14 residues. The germline V gene has CDR1 GTSNPN and CDR2 SVGIG (reference sequence). For the CDR3, the DNA is TGTGCCTGGAGTGAGGGGGCCGCCACAGATACGCAGTATTTT. Its translation is CAWSEGAATDTQYF.

The V call is TRBV7-2, the J call TRBJ2-3; TRBD2 aligns across 8 bases. With 4 bases clipped from V and 9 bases from J, the junction kept 15 bases outside the gene matches. Germline loops: CDR1 SGHTA, CDR2 FQGNSA. The length of the CDR3 is 16 residues. The CDR3 nucleotides are TGTGCCAGCAGCTCAACGGTAGGACTAGCCCACAGAACGCAGTATTTT. Translating gives CASSSTVGLAHRTQYF.

This clone was seen many times. This rearrangement joins TRBV4-1 to TRBJ1-1; D not certain. The V end lost 0 bases, the J end lost 6 bases, and 17 bases lay between the germline ends. This CDR3 is built from 16 residues. Germline V gene sequence: CDR1 MGHRA, CDR2 YSYEKL. CDR3 coding DNA: TGCGCCAGCAGCCAAGAGGTCGCCTATCGAGGCCCTGAAGCTTTCTTT. Translation: CASSQEVAYRGPEAFF.